A single sample gave rise to the 23 T cell receptor beta chains below, sequenced in a study of blood T cell repertoires in COVID-19. Here immunoSEQ multiplex PCR was the method, and the copy in TCRdb shows in-frame clones only, minus some. Of about 480,000 clones detected, around nine tenths appear once; the ten largest clones hold 1.8%. Sequencing was done on a sample of PBMCs or T cells enriched from blood (not recorded which). The receptors stem from a woman between 40 and 55 years old who had recovered from COVID-19.

The chain couples TRBV10-3 to TRBJ1-1; 9 bases are shared with TRBD1. The CDR3 runs to 18 residues. The germline CDR1 and CDR2 sequences are ENHRY and SYGVKD. V dropped 8 bases and J dropped 1; count of bases not matched to a gene: 17. The CDR3 sequence: CAIWTPGQGFSGNTEAFF. The CDR3 bases are TGTGCCATCTGGACGCCGGGACAGGGTTTTTCAGGGAACACTGAAGCTTTCTTT.

The CDR3 DNA reads as TGTGCCACCAGTGATTTGACGGTCAATGAGCAGTTCTTC. It yields the protein CATSDLTVNEQFF. J is TRBJ2-1 and V is TRBV24-1; D unresolved. Deletions cut 0 bases from V and 6 bases from J, with 5 bases between. CDR3 length: 13 residues. Germline V gene data show CDR1 as KGHDR and CDR2 as SFDVKD.

The V and J genes are TRBV7-2 and TRBJ1-4; no definite D call. The CDR3 runs to 16 residues. CDR1 SGHTA and CDR2 FQGNSA come from the germline V gene. Trimming shortened V by 2 bases and J by 0 bases, and 10 bases separated the two germline ends. CDR3 DNA: TGTGCCAGCAGCTTATTTTTCGGAGCAACTAATGAAAAACTGTTTTTT. It encodes CASSLFFGATNEKLFF.

The V gene is TRBV6-9, the J gene TRBJ2-7, with TRBD1 matching over 11 bases. V lost 7 bases and J lost 3; bases outside the gene matches: 26. This CDR3 spans 21 amino acids. In germline, CDR1 is MNHGY, CDR2 SVAAGI. The CDR3 coding sequence is TGTGCCAGCAATCCCGAGGACAGGGGGCTGGATAGCGGGAGTGTGATCTACGAGCAGTACTTC. It translates to CASNPEDRGLDSGSVIYEQYF.

This sequence joins TRBV7-8 and TRBJ1-2; D remains unclear. Germline V lookup: CDR1 SGHVS, CDR2 FQNEAQ. This CDR3 region has 15 residues. The ends were cut back, 5 bases at V and 4 bases at J, with 17 bases in the middle. The CDR3 region is CASSPPTANFYGYTF. The CDR3 DNA sequence: TGTGCCAGCAGCCCCCCAACCGCTAACTTCTATGGCTACACCTTC.

The chain has TRBV7-6 and TRBJ1-4; D ambiguous. The germline V gene encodes CDR1 SGHVS and CDR2 FNYEAQ. The CDR3 loop spans 18 amino acids. V gave up 4 bases and J gave up 0 bases, with 18 bases separating them. CDR3 bases: TGTGCCAGCAGCTCCTCTCCTTTGGCGGTTGCAACTAATGAAAAACTGTTTTTT. It specifies CASSSSPLAVATNEKLFF.

The chain combines TRBV18 with TRBJ1-2; 8 bases line up with TRBD1. This CDR3 is 14 amino acids long. The V segment lost 1 base and the J segment 8 bases; nucleotides outside the gene matches: 6. CDR1 is KGHSH, CDR2 LQKENI, per germline. CDR3 sequence: CASSPLDREVGYTF. CDR3 in DNA: TGTGCCAGCTCACCACTGGACAGGGAGGTGGGCTACACCTTC.

The chain recombines TRBV10-2 with TRBJ2-7; D gene unclear. Trimming removed 7 bases at V and 5 bases at J, with 18 bases between. The germline V gene has CDR1 WSHSY and CDR2 SAAADI. The CDR3 consists of 14 residues. The CDR3 here is CASTELLFPDEQYF. CDR3 DNA: TGCGCCAGCACGGAGCTCCTATTCCCGGACGAGCAGTACTTC.

V is TRBV7-2 and J is TRBJ2-5, with a possible D match to TRBD2 (6 bases). There are 15 residues in the CDR3. V dropped 3 bases and J dropped 3 bases, with 14 bases sitting between them. CDR1 and CDR2 from the germline V gene are SGHTA and FQGNSA. CDR3 in DNA: TGTGCCAGCAGCTTGGGGGGAGCGGAAGAAGAGACCCAGTACTTC. Amino acid sequence: CASSLGGAEEETQYF.

This chain connects TRBV7-2 to TRBJ2-2, with D possibly matching TRBD2 (5 bases). The germline V gene has CDR1 SGHTA and CDR2 FQGNSA. V was clipped by 5 bases and J by 3 bases, with 13 bases between them. The CDR3 covers 15 residues. Here the CDR3 reads CASSQGLGYTGELFF. The DNA of the CDR3 is TGTGCCAGCAGCCAAGGACTGGGTTACACCGGGGAGCTGTTTTTT.

The chain is built from TRBV6-2 or TRBV6-3 and TRBJ2-7, with 12 positions matching TRBD1. The CDR3 runs to 15 residues. Unmatched junction bases numbered 6, after V lost 2 bases and J lost 7 bases. Germline CDR1 is MNHEY and CDR2 is SVGEGT. The CDR3 loop reads CASSYTGTGGWEQYF. The CDR3 coding sequence is TGTGCCAGCAGTTACACCGGGACAGGGGGCTGGGAGCAGTACTTC.

This chain joins TRBV6-5 and TRBJ1-3; D unresolved. This CDR3 is 11 amino acids long. Per germline, CDR1 MNHEY and CDR2 SVGAGI. V lost 2 bases and J 7 bases, leaving 3 bases between the germline ends. CDR3 sequence (DNA): TGTGCCAGCAGTTACCAGAACACCATATATTTT. Encoded protein: CASSYQNTIYF.

The V gene is TRBV15, the J gene TRBJ1-2; tentatively, D is TRBD1 (5 bases). The germline CDR1 and CDR2 sequences are LNHNV and YYDKDF (reference sequence). The CDR3 extends over 14 amino acids. V was pared by 3 bases and J by 0 bases, with 8 bases between. The CDR3 sequence: CATSRTVSNYGYTF. The CDR3 DNA reads as TGTGCCACCAGCAGGACAGTTTCTAACTATGGCTACACCTTC.

The V call is TRBV12-5, the J call TRBJ2-2; a possible D gene is TRBD1 (5 bases). Trimming shortened V by 0 bases and J by 3 bases, and 11 bases separated the two germline ends. Germline V gene data show CDR1 as LGHNT and CDR2 as FRNRAP. This CDR3 region has 16 residues. The DNA of the CDR3 is TGTGCTAGTGGTTTGGTACTGACAGACTACACCGGGGAGCTGTTTTTT. Translated: CASGLVLTDYTGELFF.

This clone was observed a handful of times. This rearrangement joins TRBV10-2 to TRBJ1-1; possible D gene TRBD1, 6 bases. Trimming left V 2 bases short and J 0 bases short, with 16 bases between. The CDR3 consists of 17 residues. Germline V gene data show CDR1 as WSHSY and CDR2 as SAAADI. CDR3 amino acids: CASSEDRFRGMNTEAFF. CDR3 coding DNA: TGCGCCAGCAGTGAGGACAGGTTTAGGGGGATGAACACTGAAGCTTTCTTT.

Turning to this clone: Other nucleotide sequences from this sample produce the same CDR3. This chain uses TRBV27 with TRBJ2-7, with 7 bases lining up with TRBD1. Trimming took 5 bases from V and 0 from J; bases not matched to a gene: 4. The germline gives CDR1 MNHEY, CDR2 SMNVEV (reference sequence). The CDR3 consists of 14 residues. CDR3 region: CASSQRDSSYEQYF. CDR3 DNA: TGTGCCAGCAGTCAACGGGACAGCTCCTACGAGCAGTACTTC.

A single count supports this clone. The chain couples TRBV6-9 to TRBJ2-1; D is perhaps TRBD2 (7 bases). CDR1 is MNHGY, CDR2 SVAAGI, per germline. This CDR3 has 16 amino acids. V was pared by 1 base and J by 4 bases, with 14 bases between. This CDR3 is CASSYFGGPLYNEQFF. The CDR3 bases are TGTGCCAGCAGTTATTTCGGGGGGCCACTATACAATGAGCAGTTCTTC.

The table lists this clone with a count of one. The chain links TRBV7-2 to TRBJ1-4; weak D call: TRBD1 (5 bases). The V gene's germline CDR1 is SGHTA and CDR2 FQGNSA. This CDR3 is built from 15 residues. V lost 5 bases and J lost 7, with 17 bases in between. In DNA, the CDR3 is TGTGCCAGCAGCCCCTCCCCCGGGGGGGGTGAAAAACTGTTTTTT. The encoded protein is CASSPSPGGGEKLFF. The variable domain in full, completed from reference TRBV7-2 and TRBJ1-4, reads GAGVSQSPSNKVTEKGKDVELRCDPISGHTALYWYRQSLGQGLEFLIYFQGNSAPDKSGLPSDRFSAERTGGSVSTLTIQRTQQEDSAVYLCASSPSPGGGEKLFFGSGTQLSVL.

The chain combines TRBV5-4 with TRBJ2-1, with TRBD2 matching 7 bases. Germline V gives CDR1 SGHNT, CDR2 YYREEE (reference sequence). After removal of 5 bases from V and 0 bases from J, the junction contained 5 bases not matched to a gene. The CDR3 consists of 15 residues. The CDR3 region has the DNA TGTGCCAGCAGTACAAGCGGGGCCTCCTACAATGAGCAGTTCTTC. It encodes CASSTSGASYNEQFF. The full variable domain, its missing parts supplied by reference TRBV5-4 and TRBJ2-1, is ETGVTQSPTHLIKTRGQQVTLRCSSQSGHNTVSWYQQALGQGPQFIFQYYREEENGRGNFPPRFSGLQFPNYSSELNVNALELDDSALYLCASSTSGASYNEQFFGPGTRLTVL.

V gene TRBV6-5 combines with J gene TRBJ1-5, with D tentatively TRBD1 (5 bases). Trimming took off 6 bases at V and 2 bases at J, with 11 bases between the two ends. The CDR3 totals 14 residues. Per the germline V gene, CDR1 is MNHEY and CDR2 is SVGAGI. In DNA, the CDR3 is TGTGCCAGCAGGGCGGGGGTTGGCAATCAGCCCCAGCATTTT. This gives the protein CASRAGVGNQPQHF.

The chain has TRBV5-1 and TRBJ1-1; 9 bases match TRBD1. The CDR3 has 17 residues. Looked up from germline, CDR1 is SGHRS and CDR2 is YFSETQ. V lost 4 bases, J lost 4 bases, and 14 bases stayed unmatched. CDR3 loop: CASSPPADRGWITEAFF. CDR3 DNA sequence: TGCGCCAGCAGCCCCCCCGCGGACAGGGGATGGATCACTGAAGCTTTCTTT. The whole variable domain, remainder taken from reference TRBV5-1 and TRBJ1-1, is KAGVTQTPRYLIKTRGQQVTLSCSPISGHRSVSWYQQTPGQGLQFLFEYFSETQRNKGNFPGRFSGRQFSNSRSEMNVSTLELGDSALYLCASSPPADRGWITEAFFGQGTRLTVV.

The rearrangement links TRBV9 to TRBJ2-1, with 8 bases fitting TRBD1. Germline assignment: CDR1 SGDLS and CDR2 YYNGEE. The ends lost 6 bases at V and 1 base at J; junction bases unmatched: 9. The CDR3 is made up of 16 amino acids. Here the CDR3 reads CASINLDRVSYNEQFF. The DNA of the CDR3 is TGTGCCAGCATAAACTTGGACAGGGTTTCCTACAATGAGCAGTTCTTC.

This rearrangement joins TRBV4-1 to TRBJ2-3; weak D call: TRBD1 (5 bases). Trimming cost V 0 bases and J 6 bases, with 19 bases left between them. Germline assignment: CDR1 MGHRA and CDR2 YSYEKL. This CDR3 region has 17 residues. In DNA form, the CDR3 reads TGCGCCAGCAGCCAAGAAAGGTCTTTGGGGCGTTGGGATACGCAGTATTTT. Protein sequence: CASSQERSLGRWDTQYF.